Listed below are T cell receptor beta chains from one sample, sequenced in a study of blood T cell repertoires in COVID-19. Libraries were prepared by immunoSEQ multiplex PCR; TCRdb keeps only in-frame clonotypes and omits some of them. The sample shows around 25,000 clones, 81% of them seen only once. The sequencing input was peripheral blood. The receptors originated from a man in his 70s with acute or convalescent COVID-19. CDR3s include the opening cysteine and the closing phenylalanine or tryptophan. The D gene is left open where the match is weak. Only some rows state a clone size, as once, few, many or a class for expanded clones.

CDR3nt: TGTGCCAGCAGTTTAAGAGAGGGATCCACCTTC; CDR3aa: CASSLREGSTF; v_gene: TRBV12-3/TRBV12-4; j_gene: TRBJ1-2; d_gene: .; abundance: medium-sized
CDR3nt: TGTGCCAGCAGCTTGTCTGCAGGGGGGAACACTGAAGCTTTCTTT; CDR3aa: CASSLSAGGNTEAFF; v_gene: TRBV5-4; j_gene: TRBJ1-1; d_gene: TRBD1; abundance: .
CDR3nt: TGCAGCGTTGAACACACAGGCCTAATCGGCGGGGAGCTGTTTTTT; CDR3aa: CSVEHTGLIGGELFF; v_gene: TRBV29-1; j_gene: TRBJ2-2; d_gene: .; abundance: once
CDR3nt: TGTGCCAGTAGTATAGGCAGGGGGCTCTTGAACACTGAAGCTTTCTTT; CDR3aa: CASSIGRGLLNTEAFF; v_gene: TRBV19; j_gene: TRBJ1-1; d_gene: TRBD1; abundance: .
CDR3nt: TGTGCCAGCAGTCAAAATACGGAGTCACCCCTCCACTTT; CDR3aa: CASSQNTESPLHF; v_gene: TRBV7-9; j_gene: TRBJ1-6; d_gene: .; abundance: few
CDR3nt: TGTGCCAGCAGCTTAGATAGACAGGGGGTAGGCACTGAAGCTTTCTTT; CDR3aa: CASSLDRQGVGTEAFF; v_gene: TRBV7-2; j_gene: TRBJ1-1; d_gene: TRBD1; abundance: .
CDR3nt: TGTGCCAGCAGCCTGCGGGGCCCCTACGAGCAGTACTTC; CDR3aa: CASSLRGPYEQYF; v_gene: TRBV6-5; j_gene: TRBJ2-7; d_gene: .; abundance: .
CDR3nt: TGTGCCAGCAGCTTTGGGGCAGAGGCCACTGAAGCTTTCTTT; CDR3aa: CASSFGAEATEAFF; v_gene: TRBV5-6; j_gene: TRBJ1-1; d_gene: .; abundance: few
CDR3nt: TGTGCCAGCAGCTTCAACAGGGTGGAGACCCAGTACTTC; CDR3aa: CASSFNRVETQYF; v_gene: TRBV7-2; j_gene: TRBJ2-5; d_gene: .; abundance: .
CDR3nt: TGTGCCAGCAGCTTGGGACAGGGAATAGAGACCCAGTACTTC; CDR3aa: CASSLGQGIETQYF; v_gene: TRBV7-6; j_gene: TRBJ2-5; d_gene: TRBD1; abundance: .
CDR3nt: TGTGCCAGCAGCTTAGGATTCACAGCCTACGAGCAGTACTTC; CDR3aa: CASSLGFTAYEQYF; v_gene: TRBV11-2; j_gene: TRBJ2-7; d_gene: .; abundance: .
CDR3nt: TGTGCCAGCAGCCCTAGCGGGGGGCTTACAGATACGCAGTATTTT; CDR3aa: CASSPSGGLTDTQYF; v_gene: TRBV6-2/TRBV6-3; j_gene: TRBJ2-3; d_gene: TRBD2; abundance: once
CDR3nt: TGTGCCAGCAGCCTAGGACTAGCGGGAGATTTGGATACGCAGTATTTT; CDR3aa: CASSLGLAGDLDTQYF; v_gene: TRBV5-4; j_gene: TRBJ2-3; d_gene: TRBD2; abundance: .
CDR3nt: TGTGCCAGCAGTGAAGACAGGGGAGTAGGAGAGCAGTTCTTC; CDR3aa: CASSEDRGVGEQFF; v_gene: TRBV25-1; j_gene: TRBJ2-1; d_gene: TRBD1; abundance: few
CDR3nt: TGCGCCAGCAGCTTGGTAGTAGCGGGAATATACAATGAGCAGTTCTTC; CDR3aa: CASSLVVAGIYNEQFF; v_gene: TRBV5-1; j_gene: TRBJ2-1; d_gene: TRBD2; abundance: .
CDR3nt: TGCGCCAGCAGCTTAACAGGGAAAAATTCACCCCTCCACTTT; CDR3aa: CASSLTGKNSPLHF; v_gene: TRBV10-1; j_gene: TRBJ1-6; d_gene: .; abundance: .
CDR3nt: TGTGCCAGCAGCCCTAGTGTCTACGAGCAGTACTTC; CDR3aa: CASSPSVYEQYF; v_gene: TRBV7-2; j_gene: TRBJ2-7; d_gene: .; abundance: few
CDR3nt: TGTGCCACCAGTGACGGTAGCGGGAATGTCTACAATGAGCAGTTCTTC; CDR3aa: CATSDGSGNVYNEQFF; v_gene: TRBV24-1; j_gene: TRBJ2-1; d_gene: TRBD2; abundance: .
CDR3nt: TGTGCCACCAGCAGAGGATGGAGAGAACGGGGTGAGCAGTTCTTC; CDR3aa: CATSRGWRERGEQFF; v_gene: TRBV15; j_gene: TRBJ2-1; d_gene: .; abundance: .
CDR3nt: TGTGCCAGCAGCCATCTGACTACTCCAGGCGGGGAGCTGTTTTTT; CDR3aa: CASSHLTTPGGELFF; v_gene: TRBV11-3; j_gene: TRBJ2-2; d_gene: .; abundance: .
CDR3nt: TGTGCCAGCAGCCAAGGGCTAGCGGGGGGTGGTGCAGATACGCAGTATTTT; CDR3aa: CASSQGLAGGGADTQYF; v_gene: TRBV6-2/TRBV6-3; j_gene: TRBJ2-3; d_gene: TRBD2; abundance: .
CDR3nt: TGTGCCAGCAGCTTAGGCCCCGGCGGGAGGTCCTACGAGCAGTACTTC; CDR3aa: CASSLGPGGRSYEQYF; v_gene: TRBV13; j_gene: TRBJ2-7; d_gene: TRBD2; abundance: medium-sized
CDR3nt: TGTGCCTGGAGTACTCCGACAGGGGGCTACGGCGGGGAGCTGTTTTTT; CDR3aa: CAWSTPTGGYGGELFF; v_gene: TRBV30; j_gene: TRBJ2-2; d_gene: TRBD1; abundance: .
CDR3nt: TGTGCCATCAGTGGGCTGGATACTAGGTCCACCGGGGAGCTGTTTTTT; CDR3aa: CAISGLDTRSTGELFF; v_gene: TRBV10-3; j_gene: TRBJ2-2; d_gene: .; abundance: .
CDR3nt: TGTGCCAGCAGCCCCATGACGGGAAACACTGAAGCTTTCTTT; CDR3aa: CASSPMTGNTEAFF; v_gene: TRBV6-2/TRBV6-3; j_gene: TRBJ1-1; d_gene: .; abundance: once
CDR3nt: TGTGCCTGGAGGGCACAGGGGGGAAGGGCTGAAGCTTTCTTT; CDR3aa: CAWRAQGGRAEAFF; v_gene: TRBV30; j_gene: TRBJ1-1; d_gene: TRBD1; abundance: .
CDR3nt: TGTGCCAGCAGGGTTGACAGCAACTACAATCAGCCCCAGCATTTT; CDR3aa: CASRVDSNYNQPQHF; v_gene: TRBV7-2; j_gene: TRBJ1-5; d_gene: .; abundance: once
CDR3nt: TGTGCCAGCAGCTCAACAGGGAGGGGAAACACTGAAGCTTTCTTT; CDR3aa: CASSSTGRGNTEAFF; v_gene: TRBV7-9; j_gene: TRBJ1-1; d_gene: .; abundance: .
CDR3nt: TGTGCCAGCAGCCGGAACCGGGACATCACCTACGAGCAGTACTTC; CDR3aa: CASSRNRDITYEQYF; v_gene: TRBV11-1; j_gene: TRBJ2-7; d_gene: .; abundance: .
CDR3nt: TGTGCCAGCAGTCAAACAGGGGGATACAATCAGCCCCAGCATTTT; CDR3aa: CASSQTGGYNQPQHF; v_gene: TRBV6-5; j_gene: TRBJ1-5; d_gene: TRBD1; abundance: .
CDR3nt: TGTGCCAGCAGCGTAGGGGCAGGGTCGCTGAACACTGAAGCTTTCTTT; CDR3aa: CASSVGAGSLNTEAFF; v_gene: TRBV9; j_gene: TRBJ1-1; d_gene: .; abundance: .
CDR3nt: TGTGCCAGCAGCTTAAAGGGTCTAGCGGGAGGGTCCTACAATGAGCAGTTCTTC; CDR3aa: CASSLKGLAGGSYNEQFF; v_gene: TRBV7-2; j_gene: TRBJ2-1; d_gene: TRBD2; abundance: .
CDR3nt: TGTGCCTGGAGCGGAGGGCAGGGAAGGTCCTATAATTCACCCCTCCACTTT; CDR3aa: CAWSGGQGRSYNSPLHF; v_gene: TRBV30; j_gene: TRBJ1-6; d_gene: .; abundance: .
CDR3nt: TGTGCCTGGAGATCGGCAGGGAATCAGCCCCAGCATTTT; CDR3aa: CAWRSAGNQPQHF; v_gene: TRBV30; j_gene: TRBJ1-5; d_gene: .; abundance: .
CDR3nt: TGTGCCAGCAGTGAAGGACTGGGGGGGCTTAGCGGGATTAGCTCCTACGAGCAGTACTTC; CDR3aa: CASSEGLGGLSGISSYEQYF; v_gene: TRBV6-1; j_gene: TRBJ2-7; d_gene: TRBD2; abundance: .
CDR3nt: TGCGCCAGCTCCGGGACTTCGAGGGATGAGCAGTTCTTC; CDR3aa: CASSGTSRDEQFF; v_gene: TRBV5-1; j_gene: TRBJ2-1; d_gene: .; abundance: few
CDR3nt: TGTGCCAGCAGTTTTCACAGGGGTTACGAGCAGTACTTC; CDR3aa: CASSFHRGYEQYF; v_gene: TRBV6-5; j_gene: TRBJ2-7; d_gene: TRBD1; abundance: .
CDR3nt: TGTGCCAGCAGTGTTGGAGGGGGACAGTCCCGCGTCTTGTTTTTT; CDR3aa: CASSVGGGQSRVLFF; v_gene: TRBV6-1; j_gene: TRBJ1-4; d_gene: TRBD1; abundance: .
CDR3nt: TGTGCCAGTAGTGCTTCAGGCTCTGGAAACACCATATATTTT; CDR3aa: CASSASGSGNTIYF; v_gene: TRBV19; j_gene: TRBJ1-3; d_gene: .; abundance: .
CDR3nt: TGTGCCAGCAGCTCCGCGGGGAGGGATACGCAGTATTTT; CDR3aa: CASSSAGRDTQYF; v_gene: TRBV12-3/TRBV12-4; j_gene: TRBJ2-3; d_gene: .; abundance: once
CDR3nt: TGTGCCAGCAGTTTATCGTCTGGGCAGGGGAGCAATCAGCCCCAGCATTTT; CDR3aa: CASSLSSGQGSNQPQHF; v_gene: TRBV27; j_gene: TRBJ1-5; d_gene: .; abundance: few
CDR3nt: TGTGCCTGGAGTGCGATCGGGTCCGGGGAGCTGTTTTTT; CDR3aa: CAWSAIGSGELFF; v_gene: TRBV30; j_gene: TRBJ2-2; d_gene: .; abundance: .
CDR3nt: TGTGCCAGTAGTAAAATGACAGGGGGCGCAGGAACTAATGAAAAACTGTTTTTT; CDR3aa: CASSKMTGGAGTNEKLFF; v_gene: TRBV19; j_gene: TRBJ1-4; d_gene: TRBD1; abundance: .
CDR3nt: TGTGCCAGCAGCCGACTAGCGGGGTCCTCTAGCACAGATACGCAGTATTTT; CDR3aa: CASSRLAGSSSTDTQYF; v_gene: TRBV6-6; j_gene: TRBJ2-3; d_gene: TRBD2; abundance: .
CDR3nt: TGTGCCAGCAGCCAAGACAGGGGAAGAACCTACGAGCAGTACTTC; CDR3aa: CASSQDRGRTYEQYF; v_gene: TRBV3-1/TRBV3-2; j_gene: TRBJ2-7; d_gene: .; abundance: .
CDR3nt: TGTGCCAGCAGCCCGACCGGGACTCAAAATGAAAAACTGTTTTTT; CDR3aa: CASSPTGTQNEKLFF; v_gene: TRBV9; j_gene: TRBJ1-4; d_gene: .; abundance: .
CDR3nt: TGCAGCGGGGGACAAAGCTCCTACGAGCAGTACTTC; CDR3aa: CSGGQSSYEQYF; v_gene: TRBV29-1; j_gene: TRBJ2-7; d_gene: .; abundance: medium-sized
CDR3nt: TGTGCCAGCAGCCCCAATGACAGGTATGGTGGCTACACCTTC; CDR3aa: CASSPNDRYGGYTF; v_gene: TRBV9; j_gene: TRBJ1-2; d_gene: .; abundance: .
CDR3nt: TGTGCCATCAGTCAAGACCTCCTCGGGGAAAAACTGTTTTTT; CDR3aa: CAISQDLLGEKLFF; v_gene: TRBV10-3; j_gene: TRBJ1-4; d_gene: .; abundance: .
CDR3nt: TGTGCCAGCAGTTTGGAGGACCTTCTCGCCAAGGAGCAGTACTTC; CDR3aa: CASSLEDLLAKEQYF; v_gene: TRBV6-2/TRBV6-3; j_gene: TRBJ2-7; d_gene: .; abundance: .
CDR3nt: TGTGCCAGCAGCCAGGGCATGGAAGAGACCCAGTACTTC; CDR3aa: CASSQGMEETQYF; v_gene: TRBV5-4; j_gene: TRBJ2-5; d_gene: .; abundance: .
CDR3nt: TGTGCCATCAGTGAGTCGTACGGGAGCACTGAAGCTTTCTTT; CDR3aa: CAISESYGSTEAFF; v_gene: TRBV10-3; j_gene: TRBJ1-1; d_gene: .; abundance: .